The present T cell receptor beta chain was sequenced within a study of T cells after yellow fever vaccination. The study, taken as a whole, reports: Once the booster was given, most primary-vaccination clones reappeared, at more than 95% for CD4 and roughly 90% for CD8.

This clonotype was detected only a few times. The antigen is unknown. CDR3 size: 16 residues. V lost 6 bases to trimming and J lost 5 bases; unmatched junction nucleotides: 13. In TCRdb, the 5' RACE reads were re-called with MiXCR into one record per CDR3 protein. The sample contains some 290,000 distinct CDR3 sequences, roughly 10% of which appear only once. Sequences were derived from CD4+ T cells sorted from PBMCs, sampled 45 days after the yellow fever booster vaccination. The V call is TRBV23-1, the J call TRBJ2-5, with 9 bases aligning to TRBD2. TRBV23-1 is reported as an ORF; its role is uncertain. This receptor was identified in a man younger than 30 who received the YFV17D yellow fever vaccine. The CDR3 loop is CASSESVAGEEETQYF. For the CDR3, the DNA is TGCGCCAGCAGCGAATCCGTAGCGGGGGAGGAGGAGACCCAGTACTTC.